This T cell receptor (beta chain) was found in a study of T cells expressing NK-cell markers. Study context: In sorted CD3+CD56+NKG2C+, CD3+CD56+NKG2C- and CD3+CD56-NKG2C+ T cells, TCR beta repertoires were obtained. Seven sequenced donors out of eight were HCMV-seropositive, one seronegative.

The CDR3 has 12 amino acids. The V gene's germline CDR1 is MNHEY and CDR2 SMNVEV (reference sequence). It was by 5'RACE template switching with UMIs that TCR beta cDNA was made. TCRdb re-called the 5' RACE reads; one entry per CDR3 protein, DNA not given. This sample's table has about 460,000 distinct CDR3 sequences. The sequence was obtained from a woman between 45 and 65 years old in good health. The J gene is TRBJ1-6, the V gene TRBV27. The source material was blood T cells: a sorted CD56 or NKG2C T cell subset, CD4+ or CD8+ T cells, or bulk PBMC T cells (not recorded which). This CDR3 reads CASSFRFSPLHF.